This entry lists 14 T cell receptor beta chains sequenced from one sample in a study of blood T cell repertoires in COVID-19. Assay: immunoSEQ multiplex PCR; the TCRdb copy retains only in-frame clones and omits some. The sample consists of fewer than 110,000 clones, about 93% of them appearing once. Sequenced sample: peripheral blood. The receptors were sampled from a woman aged 25 to 39 with acute or convalescent COVID-19.

The chain uses TRBV7-6 and TRBJ2-7, with TRBD1 matching over 8 bases. The CDR3 totals 14 residues. Germline V lookup: CDR1 SGHVS, CDR2 FNYEAQ. The junction had 3 bases not matched to a gene; V was cut back by 1 base and J by 4 bases. The CDR3 DNA reads as TGTGCCAGCAGCTTAGACCAGGGGGCATACGAGCAGTACTTC. Its protein product is CASSLDQGAYEQYF.

This chain links TRBV7-2 with TRBJ2-7, with D possibly being TRBD1 (6 bases). Deletions cut 2 bases from V and 11 bases from J, with 25 bases between. Germline V gene data show CDR1 as SGHTA and CDR2 as FQGNSA. This CDR3 has 16 amino acids. CDR3 DNA sequence: TGTGCCAGCAGCTTACTGGACGTGGGGGCGCGAACTACTAAGTACTTC. Encoded protein: CASSLLDVGARTTKYF.

Concerning this clone itself: Other nucleotide sequences in the sample specify the same CDR3. V usage is TRBV11-2 and J usage is TRBJ1-2; D gene ambiguous. From germline, CDR1 is SGHAT and CDR2 FQNNGV. V was trimmed by 3 bases and J by 8 bases, leaving 10 bases between them. The CDR3 runs 12 residues. For the CDR3, the DNA is TGTGCCAGCAGCTTTGGAGGGAACGGCTACACCTTC. Translation: CASSFGGNGYTF. The complete variable domain, with remaining parts taken from reference TRBV11-2 and TRBJ1-2, reads EAGVAQSPRYKIIEKRQSVAFWCNPISGHATLYWYQQILGQGPKLLIQFQNNGVVDDSQLPKDRFSAERLKGVDSTLKIQPAKLEDSAVYLCASSFGGNGYTFGSGTRLTVV.

J is TRBJ1-3 and V is TRBV10-3; TRBD1 is a possible D gene (5 bases). The CDR3 contains 15 residues. V dropped 10 bases and J dropped 5 bases, with 21 bases sitting between them. Per the germline V gene, CDR1 is ENHRY and CDR2 is SYGVKD. CDR3 sequence: CATVSSGTGRNTIYF. The CDR3 region has the DNA TGTGCCACCGTATCCTCTGGGACTGGTCGAAACACCATATATTTT.

The chain recombines TRBV4-3 with TRBJ2-1; TRBD1 matches 8 bases. This CDR3 has 19 residues. The ends lost 1 base at V and 3 bases at J; junction bases unmatched: 14. In germline, CDR1 is LGHNA, CDR2 YSLEER. The CDR3 spells CASSQVRRRQGRFYNEQFF. The CDR3 DNA sequence: TGCGCCAGCAGCCAAGTTAGGCGTAGACAGGGGAGGTTCTACAATGAGCAGTTCTTC.

The V and J genes are TRBV7-6 and TRBJ1-4; D may be TRBD1 (6 bases). V gave up 10 bases and J gave up 8 bases, with 20 bases separating them. The CDR3 has 14 amino acids. The germline gives CDR1 SGHVS, CDR2 FNYEAQ. Written as DNA, the CDR3 is TGTGCCACACGGGGCGGGGGCGCGGCGGAAAAACTGTTTTTT. Its protein product is CATRGGGAAEKLFF.

The V and J genes are TRBV5-1 and TRBJ2-2; 7 bases align to TRBD1. Germline V CDR1 and CDR2: SGHRS, YFSETQ. The CDR3 consists of 15 residues. The V segment lost 0 bases and the J segment 6 bases; nucleotides outside the gene matches: 5. This CDR3 reads CASSLGAQGAGELFF. The CDR3 coding sequence is TGCGCCAGCAGCTTGGGGGCGCAGGGGGCCGGGGAGCTGTTTTTT. Based on the CDR3 plus reference TRBV5-1 and TRBJ2-2, the full variable domain is KAGVTQTPRYLIKTRGQQVTLSCSPISGHRSVSWYQQTPGQGLQFLFEYFSETQRNKGNFPGRFSGRQFSNSRSEMNVSTLELGDSALYLCASSLGAQGAGELFFGEGSRLTVL.

The chain carries TRBV5-6 and TRBJ2-7; TRBD1 matches at 7 bases. The CDR3 totals 15 residues. The J segment lost 4 bases and the V segment lost 4 bases, leaving 11 bases of the junction unmatched. CDR1 and CDR2 from the germline V gene are SGHDT and YYEEEE. The chain's CDR3 is CASSQTGFEGYEQYF. CDR3 coding DNA: TGTGCCAGCAGCCAGACAGGGTTCGAGGGTTACGAGCAGTACTTC.

This chain links TRBV4-1 with TRBJ2-1; TRBD2 matches 11 bases. The CDR3 loop spans 19 amino acids. The V gene end was trimmed by 0 bases and the J gene end by 7 bases; junction bases not matched to a gene: 14. Germline V CDR1 and CDR2: MGHRA, YSYEKL. This CDR3 reads CASSQEAPNIAGGRNEQFF. The CDR3 nucleotides read TGCGCCAGCAGCCAAGAGGCGCCGAACATAGCGGGGGGGCGAAATGAGCAGTTCTTC.

V gene TRBV3-1 (or the pseudogene TRBV3-2) combines with J gene TRBJ1-2; 8 positions agree with TRBD1. This CDR3 is 14 amino acids long. V was clipped by 2 bases and J by 8 bases; unmatched bases: 7. CDR1 and CDR2 from the germline V gene are LGHDT and YNNKEL (reference sequence). The CDR3 sequence: CASSQMAGGSGYTF. In DNA, the CDR3 is TGTGCCAGCAGCCAAATGGCAGGGGGCAGCGGCTACACCTTC.

The chain recombines TRBV18 with TRBJ2-2, with 9 bases fitting TRBD1. Losses at the gene ends were 1 base for V and 3 bases for J; bases not matched to a gene: 3. The CDR3 length is 16 residues. Germline assignment: CDR1 KGHSH and CDR2 LQKENI. The CDR3 reads CASSPRTGGDTGELFF. As DNA, the CDR3 is TGTGCCAGCTCACCACGAACAGGGGGCGACACCGGGGAGCTGTTTTTT. The variable domain in full, with the rest retrieved from reference TRBV18 and TRBJ2-2, is NAGVMQNPRHLVRRRGQEARLRCSPMKGHSHVYWYRQLPEEGLKFMVYLQKENIIDESGMPKERFSAEFPKEGPSILRIQQVVRGDSAAYFCASSPRTGGDTGELFFGEGSRLTVL.

The CDR3 DNA reads as TGCAGCGTCGAACAGGGGGCGTACGAGCAGTACTTC. Translation: CSVEQGAYEQYF. The chain is built from TRBV29-1 and TRBJ2-7; 9 bases align to TRBD1. CDR1 SQVTM and CDR2 ANQGSEA come from the germline V gene. V was clipped by 6 bases and J by 4 bases; unmatched bases: 4. The CDR3 is made up of 12 amino acids.

The V and J genes are TRBV7-2 and TRBJ2-3; 13 bases agree with TRBD2. Germline V gives CDR1 SGHTA, CDR2 FQGNSA. The J segment lost 5 bases and the V segment lost 1 base, leaving 9 bases of the junction unmatched. This CDR3 has 18 amino acids. The CDR3: CASSLGPGLAGLEDTQYF. CDR3 DNA: TGTGCCAGCAGCTTAGGACCGGGACTAGCGGGGTTGGAAGATACGCAGTATTTT. Based on the CDR3 plus reference TRBV7-2 and TRBJ2-3, the full variable domain is GAGVSQSPSNKVTEKGKDVELRCDPISGHTALYWYRQSLGQGLEFLIYFQGNSAPDKSGLPSDRFSAERTGGSVSTLTIQRTQQEDSAVYLCASSLGPGLAGLEDTQYFGPGTRLTVL.

V gene TRBV7-3 combines with J gene TRBJ2-2, with 8 positions matching TRBD1. There are 15 residues in the CDR3. The germline CDR1 and CDR2 sequences are SGHTA and FQGTGA. V trimming: 4 bases; J trimming: 5 bases; junction bases outside the gene matches: 6. CDR3 DNA: TGTGCCAGCAGCTCCCAGACAGGGGAGACCGGGGAGCTGTTTTTT. Its protein is CASSSQTGETGELFF.